These 22 T cell receptor beta chains came from one sample sequenced in a study of blood T cell repertoires in COVID-19. The repertoire was sequenced with immunoSEQ multiplex PCR; TCRdb's copy has only in-frame clones and lacks some. The sample has roughly 320,000 clones, 85% to 95% seen once. Sequenced sample: PBMCs or T cells enriched from blood (not recorded which). Receptors originate from a woman aged 25 to 39 who had been exposed to COVID-19.

V usage is TRBV29-1 and J usage is TRBJ2-3, with D possibly TRBD2 on 6 matching bases. The ends were cut back, 8 bases at V and 4 bases at J, with 19 bases in the middle. CDR3 size: 14 residues. The germline V gene encodes CDR1 SQVTM and CDR2 ANQGSEA. CDR3 sequence reads: CSSGGASVADTQYF. Here the CDR3 DNA reads TGCAGCTCTGGCGGGGCTTCAGTGGCAGATACGCAGTATTTT.

The rearrangement links TRBV12-3 or TRBV12-4 to TRBJ2-5; 8 bases align to TRBD2. V was pared by 4 bases and J by 5 bases, with 3 bases of the junction left unmatched. The length of the CDR3 is 13 residues. The CDR3 bases are TGTGCCAGCAGTTGGACTAGCCGGGAGACCCAGTACTTC. Translated, it gives CASSWTSRETQYF.

The V call is TRBV7-9, the J call TRBJ1-5, with 7 bases aligning to TRBD1. Germline loops: CDR1 SEHNR, CDR2 FQNEAQ (reference sequence). Trimming removed 7 bases from V and 4 bases from J; junction bases left unmatched: 7. The length of the CDR3 is 14 residues. The CDR3 coding sequence is TGTGCCAGCACCTCCGCAGGGGGGAATCAGCCCCAGCATTTT. Its protein product is CASTSAGGNQPQHF.

The CDR3 bases are TGTGCCAGCTCACCCGGGGGAGGCCCCACAGATACGCAGTATTTT. Protein sequence: CASSPGGGPTDTQYF. The genes are TRBV18 and TRBJ2-3, with TRBD2 as a possible D gene (6 bases). This CDR3 contains 15 residues. V dropped 3 bases and J dropped 2 bases, with 12 bases sitting between them. CDR1 and CDR2 (germline): KGHSH, LQKENI. The full variable domain, its missing parts supplied by reference TRBV18 and TRBJ2-3, is NAGVMQNPRHLVRRRGQEARLRCSPMKGHSHVYWYRQLPEEGLKFMVYLQKENIIDESGMPKERFSAEFPKEGPSILRIQQVVRGDSAAYFCASSPGGGPTDTQYFGPGTRLTVL.

The V call is TRBV28, the J call TRBJ1-1, with 8 bases identical to TRBD1. CDR3 length: 13 amino acids. V shed 6 bases, J shed 3 bases, and the junction held 3 bases outside the gene matches. Germline V CDR1 and CDR2: MDHEN, SYDVKM. The CDR3: CASREGQDTEAFF. For the CDR3, the DNA is TGTGCCAGCAGGGAGGGACAGGACACTGAAGCTTTCTTT.

The chain combines TRBV27 with TRBJ1-1; 7 nucleotides align to TRBD1. CDR1 and CDR2 (germline): MNHEY, SMNVEV (reference sequence). The V gene end was trimmed by 5 bases and the J gene end by 4 bases; junction bases not matched to a gene: 10. The CDR3 sequence is 15 residues long. For the CDR3, the DNA is TGTGCCAGCAGTATACCCGGGACAGCAACCACTGAAGCTTTCTTT. Translating it yields CASSIPGTATTEAFF.

The rearrangement links TRBV7-9 to TRBJ1-2; D is undetermined. Germline CDR1 reads SEHNR; CDR2 reads FQNEAQ (reference sequence). The V end lost 5 bases, the J end lost 7 bases, and 14 bases lay between the germline ends. The CDR3 sequence is 13 residues long. The CDR3 bases are TGTGCCAGCAGCCAAACCGGGTTGGCTGGCTACACCTTC. Translating gives CASSQTGLAGYTF.

This chain connects TRBV2 to TRBJ2-2, with no clear D. Germline assignment: CDR1 SNHLY and CDR2 FYNNEI. Trimming left V 7 bases short and J 7 bases short, with 22 bases between. The CDR3 is made up of 16 amino acids. The CDR3, as DNA: TGTGCCAGCACCCAGGCGTACGAACGATTGGGCGGGGAGCTGTTTTTT. Translated, it gives CASTQAYERLGGELFF.

The sample holds a few counts of this clone. The V gene is TRBV18, the J gene TRBJ2-1; possibly TRBD2 for D (6 bases). The V and J ends lost 7 bases and 3 bases respectively, with 10 bases between them. Germline V CDR1 and CDR2: KGHSH, LQKENI. The CDR3 covers 13 residues. The CDR3 bases are TGTGCCAGCTGCGCGGGAAACTACAATGAGCAGTTCTTC. This encodes CASCAGNYNEQFF.

This clone was recorded only once. The V call is TRBV5-6, the J call TRBJ1-2; a possible D gene is TRBD1 (5 bases). CDR1 is SGHDT and CDR2 is YYEEEE in the germline V gene. The V end lost 2 bases, the J end lost 2 bases, and 13 bases lay between the germline ends. This CDR3 has 15 amino acids. CDR3 sequence: CASSFSRPGNYGYTF. The CDR3 region has the DNA TGTGCCAGCAGCTTCAGTCGGCCAGGGAACTATGGCTACACCTTC.

The chain links TRBV19 to TRBJ1-2; D is uncertain. The V gene's germline CDR1 is LNHDA and CDR2 SQIVND (reference sequence). Trimming left V 7 bases short and J 6 bases short, with 12 bases between. This CDR3 spans 12 amino acids. CDR3 DNA sequence: TGTGCCAGTAATTTGGGGAGGGATGGCTACACCTTC. Residues: CASNLGRDGYTF. The full variable domain, with the rest looked up from reference TRBV19 and TRBJ1-2, is DGGITQSPKYLFRKEGQNVTLSCEQNLNHDAMYWYRQDPGQGLRLIYYSQIVNDFQKGDIAEGYSVSREKKESFPLTVTSAQKNPTAFYLCASNLGRDGYTFGSGTRLTVV.

This rearrangement joins TRBV6-2 or TRBV6-3 to TRBJ2-7, with TRBD1 identical over 9 bases. The CDR3 has 16 amino acids. Germline CDR1 is MNHEY and CDR2 is SVGEGT. The V gene end was trimmed by 5 bases and the J gene end by 4 bases; junction bases not matched to a gene: 12. CDR3 DNA sequence: TGTGCCAGCAGTACTACTACCGGGACAGGGATATACGAGCAGTACTTC. Protein product: CASSTTTGTGIYEQYF.

The V and J genes are TRBV6-6 and TRBJ1-4; D call uncertain. Germline-derived CDR1 and CDR2 are MNHNY and SVGAGI (reference sequence). Trimming stripped 1 base from V and 0 bases from J, with 6 bases between. This CDR3 has 15 residues. The DNA of the CDR3 is TGTGCCAGCAGTTACTGGGGAGCAACTAATGAAAAACTGTTTTTT. It translates to CASSYWGATNEKLFF.

V usage is TRBV9 and J usage is TRBJ2-7; 10 bases map to TRBD2. CDR1 is SGDLS and CDR2 is YYNGEE in the germline V gene. The junction had 7 bases not matched to a gene; V was cut back by 2 bases and J by 5 bases. The CDR3 contains 15 residues. In DNA form, the CDR3 reads TGTGCCAGCAGCGTTAGCGGGGGGAGTAATAACGAGCAGTACTTC. Its protein is CASSVSGGSNNEQYF.

This rearrangement joins TRBV30 to TRBJ1-1, with TRBD1 identical over 8 bases. Germline trimming cut 6 bases from V and 5 bases from J; bases unmatched to any gene: 8. CDR3 length equals 13 residues. Germline lookup yields CDR1 GTSNPN and CDR2 SVGIG (reference sequence). CDR3 protein: CACPNRGTTEAFF. The CDR3 region has the DNA TGTGCCTGCCCGAACAGGGGGACAACTGAAGCTTTCTTT. Complete variable domain (other parts from reference TRBV30 and TRBJ1-1): SQTIHQWPATLVQPVGSPLSLECTVEGTSNPNLYWYRQAAGRGLQLLFYSVGIGQISSEVPQNLSASRPQDRQFILSSKKLLLSDSGFYLCACPNRGTTEAFFGQGTRLTVV.

V and J are TRBV6-5 and TRBJ1-6; weak D call: TRBD1 (6 bases). Germline CDR1 and CDR2: MNHEY and SVGAGI. The CDR3 sequence is 15 residues long. Between the trimmed V and J ends, which lost 7 bases and 7 bases, there was a span of 17 bases. CDR3 in amino acids: CASNTGPWGNSPLHF. The CDR3 region has the DNA TGTGCCAGCAATACAGGGCCGTGGGGGAATTCACCCCTCCACTTT.

The chain combines TRBV19 with TRBJ2-3; D is uncertain. CDR3 length: 13 amino acids. Per the germline V gene, CDR1 is LNHDA and CDR2 is SQIVND (reference sequence). Trimming stripped 4 bases from V and 1 base from J, with 6 bases between. The DNA for the CDR3 is TGTGCCAGTAGTACCTACCGCACAGATACGCAGTATTTT. Translated: CASSTYRTDTQYF.

The V and J genes are TRBV7-8 and TRBJ2-7; 10 bases are a match to TRBD1. Germline V gives CDR1 SGHVS, CDR2 FQNEAQ. V trimming: 1 base; J trimming: 6 bases; junction bases outside the gene matches: 6. This CDR3 contains 15 residues. This chain's CDR3 is CASSLERTGGGEQYF. The DNA of the CDR3 is TGTGCCAGCAGCTTAGAGCGGACAGGGGGAGGCGAGCAGTACTTC.

The gene calls are TRBV19 and TRBJ1-5, with D possibly being TRBD1 (5 bases). CDR3 length: 15 residues. The ends were cut back, 1 base at V and 5 bases at J, with 12 bases in the middle. Germline loops: CDR1 LNHDA, CDR2 SQIVND (reference sequence). The CDR3 protein is CASSIVHGAHQPQHF. DNA for the CDR3: TGTGCCAGTAGTATAGTCCATGGGGCCCATCAGCCCCAGCATTTT.

V gene TRBV5-4 combines with J gene TRBJ1-2; TRBD1 agrees at 7 bases. The J segment lost 8 bases and the V segment lost 4 bases, leaving 11 bases of the junction unmatched. Germline loops: CDR1 SGHNT, CDR2 YYREEE (reference sequence). This CDR3 is 14 amino acids long. The DNA of the CDR3 is TGTGCCAGCAGCCTACTGGGGACAGATCGGGGCTACACCTTC. Residues: CASSLLGTDRGYTF.

The rearrangement links TRBV11-2 to TRBJ2-7, with a weak D call TRBD2 (6 bases). V lost 3 bases to trimming and J lost 3 bases, with 15 bases between them. CDR3 size: 15 residues. Per germline, CDR1 SGHAT and CDR2 FQNNGV. CDR3 nucleotides: TGTGCCAGCAGCTTTTGGGGCGGGGACCTCTACGAGCAGTACTTC. Protein product: CASSFWGGDLYEQYF.

The gene calls are TRBV4-3 and TRBJ2-7; a weak D match, TRBD2 (6 bases). The CDR3 consists of 15 residues. The germline V gene encodes CDR1 LGHNA and CDR2 YSLEER. Trimming stripped 1 base from V and 1 base from J, with 11 bases between. CDR3 sequence (DNA): TGCGCCAGCAGCCAAGGTTTGCGGGGTTCCTACGAGCAGTACTTC. Amino acids: CASSQGLRGSYEQYF.